This T cell receptor (beta chain) was captured by sequencing in a study of spatial heterogeneity in lung cancer. This clonotype has a single count. The target antigen is unknown. The CDR3 loop spans 13 amino acids. Looked up from germline, CDR1 is PRHDT and CDR2 is FYEKMQ (reference sequence). The germline V and J ends were trimmed by 4 bases and 6 bases, with 9 bases remaining between them. The study's findings and limits: Tumor mutation counts were tracked by expanded intratumoral alpha and beta TCR counts.

The sample's time point: sample taken at primary tumor resection. TCRdb re-called the 5' RACE reads through MiXCR, storing one row per CDR3 protein. The repertoire holds about 20,000 distinct CDR3 sequences, with around a sixth as singletons. The clonotype was recovered from a female donor with early-stage non-small cell lung cancer. The chain carries TRBV13 and TRBJ2-2, with D perhaps TRBD2 (5 bases). This specimen was lung tumor tissue, taken at surgery. The CDR3 spells CASSSLASGELFF. The CDR3 nucleotides read TGTGCCAGCAGCTCCTTAGCGTCCGGGGAGCTGTTTTTT.